The present T cell receptor (beta chain) was sequenced within a study of T cell changes during pregnancy in multiple sclerosis. TCRdb's table, derived via immunoSEQ multiplex PCR, lists solely in-frame clones and lacks some. The sample holds 65,000 to 80,000 clones, about 92% seen once. The CDR3 spans 13 residues. Looked up from germline, CDR1 is SEHNR and CDR2 is FQNEAQ (reference sequence). Trimming shortened V by 5 bases and J by 4 bases, and 11 bases separated the two germline ends. The genes are TRBV7-9 and TRBJ2-5; no reliable D call. The sample in question was peripheral blood, obtained in the second trimester of pregnancy. This TCR was recovered from a female donor with multiple sclerosis, enrolled in a pregnancy study. In DNA, the CDR3 is TGTGCCAGCAGCGAAAGCCCGGGAGAGACCCAGTACTTC. Its protein product is CASSESPGETQYF. Filled out from reference TRBV7-9 and TRBJ2-5, the complete variable domain reads DTGVSQNPRHKITKRGQNVTFRCDPISEHNRLYWYRQTLGQGPEFLTYFQNEAQLEKSRLLSDRFSAERPKGSFSTLEIQRTEQGDSAMYLCASSESPGETQYFGPGTRLLVL.